In its sample, the clone carrying this T cell receptor beta chain was seen once. Its antigen is still unknown. Primed by a sample-barcoded 5' primer and a J-beta primer mix, a second PCR proceeded for about 7 to 11 cycles. One entry per CDR3 protein results from TCRdb running MiXCR on the 5' RACE reads. The sample has 1,500,000 or so distinct CDR3 sequences; 45% to 70% are singletons. The sample comes from a study of blood T cells in healthy people across ages. Whole-study results and caveats: Whereas aged donors had fewer naive CD4+ cells, long-lived donors had more of them and higher diversity.

The people who gave samples were healthy Caucasians from Russia, aged roughly 6 to 90. Germline assignment: CDR1 SGHAT and CDR2 FQDESV (reference sequence). Trimming stripped 3 bases from V and 4 bases from J, with 9 bases between. CDR3 length equals 13 residues. The sequence derives from a man aged 18-30 years in good health. This chain links TRBV11-1 with TRBJ2-5; unclear D gene. The specimen was blood. CDR3 region: CASSLLASETQYF. The CDR3 DNA is TGTGCCAGCAGCTTGTTAGCTTCAGAGACCCAGTACTTC.